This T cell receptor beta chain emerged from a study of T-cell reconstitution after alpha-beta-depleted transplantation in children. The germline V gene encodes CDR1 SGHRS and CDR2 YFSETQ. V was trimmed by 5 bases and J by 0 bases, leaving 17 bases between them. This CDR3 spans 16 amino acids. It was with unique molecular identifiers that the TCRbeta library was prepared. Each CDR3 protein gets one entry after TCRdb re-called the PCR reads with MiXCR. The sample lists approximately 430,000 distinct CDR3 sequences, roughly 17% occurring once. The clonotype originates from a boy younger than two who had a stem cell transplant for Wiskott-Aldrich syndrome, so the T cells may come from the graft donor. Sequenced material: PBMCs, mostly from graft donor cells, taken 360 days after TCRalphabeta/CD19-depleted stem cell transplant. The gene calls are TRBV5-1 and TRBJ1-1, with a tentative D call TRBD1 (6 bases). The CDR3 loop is CASRNSPGHLNTEAFF. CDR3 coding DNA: TGCGCCAGCAGAAATAGCCCGGGACATCTGAACACTGAAGCTTTCTTT.